This T cell receptor beta chain is from a study of shared T cell receptors in the human thymus (dated by TCRdb to the early 2020s). In the study overall: The study examined how self-reactive, shared T-cell receptor alpha chains are generated in the human thymus.

Details on this clone: The specificity of this receptor is unknown. The input lacks base qualities; no much larger clone sits a single base away.

The cysteine opens and the phenylalanine closes a CDR3 of 18 amino acids. Solely the CDR3 DNA is kept, with 54 bases framed from the first base. Looking up the germline V gene yields CDR1 SQVTM and CDR2 ANQGSEA. Cut back by 0 bases and 4 bases, the V and J ends lie 23 bases apart. The library was prepared using the immunoSEQ multiplex PCR assay. TCRdb's version of the immuneACCESS table is confined to in-frame rearrangements and falls short of the full clone set. An unresolved V gene accounts for under half of the shortfall where checked; the remainder is of unknown origin. The sample table lists roughly 710,000 clones, approximately 85% of them with a count of one. 0.008% to 0.011% of the sample lies in the top ten. Separately, the same data were catalogued under a study of human thymus T cells. From the second report: In Finland, the donors were immunologically healthy infants who were having open corrective cardiac surgery for congenital heart defects. Thymus tissue was obtained as surgical resects removed during corrective cardiac surgery. V and J gene segment usage appeared biased in both thymic and peripheral blood repertoires. Highly overlapping thymic TCR repertoires among unrelated individuals were reported in the related research. The study described the TCR alpha and beta repertoires in under ten infant thymus samples and four matching peripheral blood samples. The infant donors were about 7 to 250 days old, and the cohort included a handful of males and two females. After being mechanically released from the tissue, thymocytes were kept at -70 degrees C in pellets of roughly 9.5-32 million cells. Genomic DNA was extracted from frozen cell pellets with a QIAsymphony instrument. Using the immunoSEQ multiplex PCR assay, the TCRB and TCRAD loci were amplified from a standardized quantity of quality-controlled genomic DNA. The amplicons spanned the V(D)J region and were long enough to cover the CDR3 and allow V and J genes to be identified. Amplicon sequencing was performed on an Illumina platform through the commercial immunoSEQ service. Primer bias and sequencing errors were corrected using previously described methods, and TCRAD and TCRB definitions followed the IMGT database. immunoSEQ Analyzer 3.0 and VDJTools were used for repertoire analysis, which covered basic statistics, V/J segment usage, diversity estimates, rarefaction and pairwise overlap. To estimate diversity, the Chao1, ChaoE, Efron-Thisted, Shannon and inverse Simpson indices were applied, and diversity was also estimated on datasets down-sampled to the smallest sample. For repertoire overlap, CDR3 nucleotide sequence, V gene and J gene had to match strictly, and clustering was done by Jaccard-based multidimensional scaling. Thymus samples yielded on average around 810,000 unique TCRB clonotypes, compared with 80,000 to 95,000 from blood samples.

This clonotype was sampled from a girl under two years old with a congenital heart defect. Donor details come from another sample of the same person, matched by shared clones. In this chain, TRBV29-1 is recombined with TRBJ2-3; TRBD1 is a weak D gene call, 6 bases matching. Specimen: thymocytes. The sequenced DNA is TGCAGCGTTGAAGAATCCCGATACAGGGCGCGGCAGGCAGATACGCAGTATTTT. Its product reads: CSVEESRYRARQADTQYF.